This is a list of T cell receptor beta chains from one sample in a study of blood T cell repertoires in COVID-19. Clones were read by immunoSEQ multiplex PCR, and TCRdb kept only the in-frame ones, dropping some. The sample has 150,000 to 200,000 clones; around 80% are singletons. Sequencing used peripheral blood. The receptors shown here come from a woman aged 65 to 85 with acute or convalescent COVID-19. The CDR3 runs from the conserved cysteine through the conserved F or W. Each record gives: D gene, J gene, V gene, clone size, CDR3 protein, CDR3 DNA. D genes are given only for firm matches. Part of the rows lack a size; the others show once, few, many or a class for expanded clones.

NA	TRBJ2-5	TRBV5-1	few	CASSLAGSETQYF	TGCGCCAGCAGCTTGGCCGGGTCGGAGACCCAGTACTTC
TRBD1	TRBJ1-2	TRBV10-3	NA	CAISESSGQGTRVGYTF	TGTGCCATCAGTGAGTCGAGCGGACAGGGTACGCGGGTTGGCTACACCTTC
TRBD2	TRBJ2-3	TRBV11-3	once	CASSLEPGGVKYF	TGTGCCAGCAGCTTAGAGCCGGGAGGTGTTAAGTATTTT
TRBD2	TRBJ2-5	TRBV18	NA	CASSLQRGGVLETQYF	TGTGCCAGCTCTCTCCAGCGGGGGGGTGTTCTGGAGACCCAGTACTTC
NA	TRBJ1-2	TRBV3-1/TRBV3-2	NA	CASSGDGGSLYGYTF	TGTGCCAGCAGCGGCGATGGGGGCTCACTGTATGGCTACACCTTC
NA	TRBJ1-5	TRBV24-1	NA	CATSGHNSNQPQHF	TGTGCCACCAGCGGACATAATAGCAATCAGCCCCAGCATTTT
NA	TRBJ1-5	TRBV30	NA	CAWSVAGDQPQHF	TGTGCCTGGAGTGTAGCGGGGGATCAGCCCCAGCATTTT
TRBD1	TRBJ2-7	TRBV18	few	CASSLDRGASYEQYF	TGTGCCAGCTCACTCGACAGGGGTGCATCGTACGAGCAGTACTTC
NA	TRBJ1-2	TRBV29-1	NA	CSVEDSNYGYTF	TGCAGCGTTGAAGACAGTAACTATGGCTACACCTTC
TRBD2	TRBJ2-7	TRBV11-2	NA	CASSRGLAEGYEQYF	TGTGCCAGCAGCCGGGGACTAGCGGAGGGCTACGAGCAGTACTTC
NA	TRBJ1-2	TRBV7-2	few	CASSPDSLKGYTF	TGTGCCAGCAGCCCCGACAGCCTGAAGGGCTACACCTTC
NA	TRBJ1-4	TRBV12-3/TRBV12-4	few	CASSSGNEKLFF	TGTGCCAGCAGTTCCGGGAATGAAAAACTGTTTTTT
TRBD1	TRBJ2-5	TRBV14	NA	CASSQDLGQGLFETQYF	TGTGCCAGCAGCCAAGATCTGGGACAGGGTTTATTCGAGACCCAGTACTTC
TRBD1	TRBJ1-1	TRBV15	NA	CATRDRTGMRTEAFF	TGTGCCACCAGAGACCGGACAGGTATGAGGACTGAAGCTTTCTTT
TRBD1	TRBJ1-2	TRBV30	few	CACLLTGTYGYTF	TGTGCCTGTTTATTGACAGGGACCTATGGCTACACCTTC
NA	TRBJ1-4	TRBV4-2	NA	CASSQGHSPNEKLFF	TGTGCCAGCAGCCAAGGGCATTCGCCTAATGAAAAACTGTTTTTT
TRBD2	TRBJ2-3	TRBV11-3	NA	CASSLVGGGTDTQYF	TGTGCCAGCAGCTTAGTCGGCGGGGGGACAGATACGCAGTATTTT
NA	TRBJ1-1	TRBV7-6	NA	CASGAPNTEAFF	TGTGCCAGCGGGGCGCCGAACACTGAAGCTTTCTTT
NA	TRBJ2-7	TRBV9	few	CASSVAADSYEQYF	TGTGCCAGCAGCGTAGCCGCAGACAGTTACGAGCAGTACTTC
NA	TRBJ2-5	TRBV6-2/TRBV6-3	NA	CASSYYGQGTQYF	TGTGCCAGCAGTTACTACGGCCAGGGGACCCAGTACTTC
TRBD2	TRBJ2-1	TRBV6-2/TRBV6-3	NA	CASSPSGLAGGRRFF	TGTGCCAGCAGTCCCTCGGGACTAGCGGGGGGGCGCCGGTTCTTC
NA	TRBJ1-6	TRBV6-2/TRBV6-3	NA	CASSITPNSDSPLHF	TGTGCCAGCAGCATAACGCCCAACAGTGATTCACCCCTCCACTTT
TRBD1	TRBJ2-7	TRBV2	NA	CASSERGTGVVGEQYF	TGTGCCAGCAGTGAAAGGGGGACAGGGGTAGTCGGCGAGCAGTACTTC
NA	TRBJ1-1	TRBV3-1/TRBV3-2	NA	CASSEGLGTEAFF	TGTGCCTCCTCAGAGGGCTTAGGAACTGAAGCTTTCTTT
NA	TRBJ2-5	TRBV7-9	few	CASSSGETQYF	TGTGCCAGCAGCTCCGGGGAGACCCAGTACTTC
NA	TRBJ1-3	TRBV6-1	few	CASRELQGSSGNTIYF	TGTGCCAGCAGAGAATTACAGGGTTCCTCTGGAAACACCATATATTTT
NA	TRBJ1-1	TRBV4-1	once	CASSRAGMNTEAFF	TGCGCCAGCAGCCGAGCAGGGATGAACACTGAAGCTTTCTTT
NA	TRBJ1-4	TRBV4-3	NA	CASSQVPGGTNEKLFF	TGCGCCAGCAGCCAAGTGCCGGGGGGGACTAATGAAAAACTGTTTTTT
NA	TRBJ2-1	TRBV25-1	NA	CASSGRRGGEQFF	TGTGCCAGCAGCGGTCGTAGGGGTGGTGAGCAGTTCTTC
TRBD2	TRBJ2-1	TRBV6-2/TRBV6-3	few	CASSYDLAGDNEQFF	TGTGCCAGCAGTTACGACCTAGCGGGGGACAATGAGCAGTTCTTC
NA	TRBJ1-4	TRBV19	NA	CASSLRQLEFEKLFF	TGTGCCAGTAGTCTCCGACAGCTCGAATTTGAAAAACTGTTTTTT
TRBD1	TRBJ1-1	TRBV6-5	NA	CASSPGGRTEAFF	TGTGCCAGCAGTCCAGGGGGGAGGACTGAAGCTTTCTTT
NA	TRBJ2-1	TRBV11-2	NA	CASSLEGTIDNEQFF	TGTGCCAGCAGCTTAGAGGGGACAATCGACAATGAGCAGTTCTTC
NA	TRBJ1-2	TRBV6-1	once	CASSEGGVGYGYTF	TGTGCCAGCAGTGAAGGCGGGGTGGGATATGGCTACACCTTC
TRBD1	TRBJ2-7	TRBV30	NA	CAWRTGVEQYF	TGTGCCTGGAGGACAGGGGTCGAGCAGTACTTC
TRBD2	TRBJ2-1	TRBV10-3	NA	CAISDGGGAPDEQFF	TGTGCCATCAGTGACGGCGGGGGGGCCCCCGATGAGCAGTTCTTC
NA	TRBJ2-2	TRBV13	NA	CASSLEGAGELFF	TGTGCCAGCAGCTTAGAGGGAGCCGGGGAGCTGTTTTTT
NA	TRBJ2-6	TRBV11-3	NA	CASSSHSGANVLTF	TGTGCCAGCAGCTCCCACTCTGGGGCCAACGTCCTGACTTTC
TRBD1	TRBJ1-2	TRBV28	NA	CASRLRSDRDDGYTF	TGTGCCAGCAGACTTCGTTCGGACAGGGATGATGGCTACACCTTC
TRBD2	TRBJ2-5	TRBV4-2	NA	CASSQAEAGGQETQYF	TGTGCCAGCAGCCAAGCGGAGGCGGGGGGGCAGGAGACCCAGTACTTC
TRBD2	TRBJ2-1	TRBV7-6	NA	CASSPGGLRYNEQFF	TGTGCCAGCAGCCCGGGGGGGTTGAGATACAATGAGCAGTTCTTC
TRBD1	TRBJ2-7	TRBV7-2	NA	CASSLARAGGSEQYF	TGTGCCAGCAGCTTAGCGCGGGCAGGGGGCAGCGAGCAGTACTTC
NA	TRBJ2-1	TRBV11-3	NA	CASSRDIAANEQFF	TGTGCCAGCAGCCGGGACATAGCCGCGAATGAGCAGTTCTTC
NA	TRBJ2-1	TRBV6-5	NA	CASSPSLASYNEQFF	TGTGCCAGCAGCCCCAGTCTTGCATCCTACAATGAGCAGTTCTTC
NA	TRBJ2-3	TRBV2	NA	CASSGWGDQDTQYF	TGTGCCAGCAGTGGGTGGGGGGACCAAGATACGCAGTATTTT
NA	TRBJ1-1	TRBV5-1	NA	CASLGQEGTEAFF	TGCGCCAGCCTTGGGCAGGAGGGGACTGAAGCTTTCTTT
TRBD1	TRBJ1-5	TRBV19	NA	CASSILGRGASNQPQHF	TGTGCCAGTAGTATACTCGGCAGGGGGGCCAGCAATCAGCCCCAGCATTTT
TRBD2	TRBJ2-7	TRBV24-1	NA	CAPRVSGGARHYEQYF	TGTGCCCCCCGCGTCAGCGGGGGGGCAAGACACTACGAGCAGTACTTC
NA	TRBJ2-1	TRBV3-1/TRBV3-2	once	CASSQDQRRQRQFF	TGTGCCAGCAGCCAAGATCAGAGGAGACAGCGGCAGTTCTTC
NA	TRBJ2-3	TRBV7-9	NA	CASSPGGMSFDTQYF	TGTGCCAGCAGCCCTGGCGGAATGTCCTTTGACACGCAGTATTTT
NA	TRBJ2-5	TRBV5-1	NA	CALEAGLNQETQYF	TGCGCCCTCGAGGCAGGGCTTAATCAAGAGACCCAGTACTTC
NA	TRBJ2-7	TRBV14	NA	CASSSFETVNSYEQYF	TGTGCCAGCAGCTCATTCGAGACAGTCAATTCCTACGAGCAGTACTTC
TRBD1	TRBJ1-2	TRBV29-1	NA	CSADGQGAFGYTF	TGCAGCGCCGATGGACAGGGGGCCTTTGGCTACACCTTC
TRBD1	TRBJ1-1	TRBV19	NA	CASSQRTGAIGFAFF	TGTGCCAGTAGTCAACGGACAGGGGCCATCGGGTTTGCTTTCTTT